Each of the 21 T cell receptor beta chains below was sequenced from the same sample in a study of OX40 agonist ivuxolimab in advanced cancers. Method: immunoSEQ multiplex PCR; TCRdb's copy keeps in-frame clones and lacks some. The data contain tens of thousands of clones, about 82% of them singletons. This sample comprised CD4+ or CD8+ T cells sorted from blood, obtained in a trial of the OX40 agonist ivuxolimab. These receptors came from an adult with an advanced solid tumor such as melanoma, head and neck, liver or kidney cancer.

The chain links TRBV10-3 to TRBJ1-1; D is unresolved. The CDR3 is made up of 14 amino acids. The germline CDR1 and CDR2 sequences are ENHRY and SYGVKD. V dropped 4 bases and J dropped 2 bases, with 11 bases sitting between them. CDR3 residues: CAISASGHNTEAFF. In DNA, the CDR3 is TGTGCCATCAGTGCGTCCGGGCACAACACTGAAGCTTTCTTT.

The CDR3 loop is CATQRRSTDTQYF. The CDR3 nucleotides read TGTGCCACCCAGCGGAGAAGCACAGATACGCAGTATTTT. The rearrangement uses TRBV28 and TRBJ2-3, with a possible D match to TRBD2 (5 bases). The germline V gene encodes CDR1 MDHEN and CDR2 SYDVKM. This CDR3 spans 13 amino acids. With 10 bases removed from V and 0 bases from J, the gap between germline ends came to 11 bases.

The chain links TRBV7-2 to TRBJ1-6, with a weak D call TRBD1 (5 bases). The ends were cut back, 6 bases at V and 7 bases at J, with 13 bases in the middle. Germline V lookup: CDR1 SGHTA, CDR2 FQGNSA. The CDR3 spans 14 residues. The CDR3 DNA reads TGTGCCAGCAGTTACTTGACAGAAAATTCACCCCTCCACTTT. Its protein is CASSYLTENSPLHF.

V and J are TRBV28 and TRBJ1-3, with D unresolved. CDR1 and CDR2 from the germline V gene are MDHEN and SYDVKM. V lost 8 bases to trimming and J lost 0 bases, with 17 bases between them. The CDR3 contains 16 residues. The DNA for the CDR3 is TGTGCCAGCGGCACTAGACGAACGAGCTCTGGAAACACCATATATTTT. Amino acids: CASGTRRTSSGNTIYF. The full variable domain, rest sourced from reference TRBV28 and TRBJ1-3, is DVKVTQSSRYLVKRTGEKVFLECVQDMDHENMFWYRQDPGLGLRLIYFSYDVKMKEKGDIPEGYSVSREKKERFSLILESASTNQTSMYLCASGTRRTSSGNTIYFGEGSWLTVV.

This chain links TRBV6-1 with TRBJ2-3, with 12 bases that match TRBD2. From germline, CDR1 is MNHNS and CDR2 SASEGT. CDR3 size: 18 residues. V gave up 4 bases and J gave up 0 bases; unmatched junction bases: 8. This chain's CDR3 is CASSGLAGGRASTDTQYF. The CDR3 coding sequence is TGTGCCAGCAGTGGGCTAGCGGGGGGGCGAGCTAGCACAGATACGCAGTATTTT.

The chain employs TRBV7-3 and TRBJ1-1; TRBD1 agrees at 7 bases. The V segment lost 5 bases and the J segment 4 bases; nucleotides outside the gene matches: 7. The CDR3 totals 14 residues. CDR1 SGHTA and CDR2 FQGTGA come from the germline V gene. The CDR3 sequence: CASSKQGSATEAFF. In DNA form, the CDR3 reads TGTGCCAGCAGCAAACAGGGGAGCGCCACTGAAGCTTTCTTT.

The V call is TRBV7-6, the J call TRBJ1-1; no clear D. V lost 1 base and J lost 4, with 7 bases in between. Germline assignment: CDR1 SGHVS and CDR2 FNYEAQ. This CDR3 comprises 13 residues. The CDR3 reads CASSLGESTEAFF. The CDR3, as DNA: TGTGCCAGCAGCTTAGGCGAGAGCACTGAAGCTTTCTTT.

V is TRBV7-2 and J is TRBJ1-1; tentatively, D is TRBD1 (5 bases). This CDR3 region has 17 residues. Looked up from germline, CDR1 is SGHTA and CDR2 is FQGNSA. The V and J ends lost 1 base and 5 bases respectively, with 20 bases between them. The chain's CDR3 is CASSLVQGIRGGTEAFF. The CDR3 region has the DNA TGTGCCAGCAGCTTAGTGCAGGGTATAAGAGGCGGGACTGAAGCTTTCTTT.

The V gene is TRBV5-1, the J gene TRBJ1-5, with D possibly TRBD1 on 6 matching bases. CDR1 and CDR2 (germline): SGHRS, YFSETQ. Trimming shortened V by 1 base and J by 4 bases, and 15 bases separated the two germline ends. The CDR3 totals 16 residues. CDR3 amino acids: CASSLSPQGTNQPQHF. Here the CDR3 DNA reads TGCGCCAGCAGCTTGTCCCCACAGGGCACTAATCAGCCCCAGCATTTT. Using reference TRBV5-1 and TRBJ1-5 for the parts outside the CDR3, the full variable domain is KAGVTQTPRYLIKTRGQQVTLSCSPISGHRSVSWYQQTPGQGLQFLFEYFSETQRNKGNFPGRFSGRQFSNSRSEMNVSTLELGDSALYLCASSLSPQGTNQPQHFGDGTRLSIL.

The V gene is TRBV28, the J gene TRBJ2-5; 8 nucleotides agree with TRBD1. J gave up 5 bases and V 5 bases, and 22 bases lay outside the gene matches. Germline V gene data show CDR1 as MDHEN and CDR2 as SYDVKM. CDR3 length: 19 residues. The chain's CDR3 is CASSSRTGRRLKMWETQYF. In DNA form, the CDR3 reads TGTGCCAGCAGTAGCCGGACAGGGAGAAGGCTGAAAATGTGGGAGACCCAGTACTTC.

The chain employs TRBV28 and TRBJ2-3; 8 positions agree with TRBD1. The CDR3 has 15 amino acids. Unmatched junction bases numbered 6, after V lost 6 bases and J lost 1 base. Germline loops: CDR1 MDHEN, CDR2 SYDVKM. For the CDR3, the DNA is TGTGCCAGCAGAACCCCGGGACAGGGCACAGATACGCAGTATTTT. Protein sequence: CASRTPGQGTDTQYF.

This rearrangement joins TRBV7-2 to TRBJ2-7, with D unresolved. V was pared by 2 bases and J by 0 bases, with 8 bases between. The CDR3 spans 14 residues. Germline CDR1 SGHTA, CDR2 FQGNSA. In DNA, the CDR3 is TGTGCCAGCAGCTTAATGGTCAGCTCCTACGAGCAGTACTTC. Encoded protein: CASSLMVSSYEQYF.

The DNA of the CDR3 is TGTGCCAGCAGCCAAGCGGGGAGCCAAGAGACCCAGTACTTC. Residues: CASSQAGSQETQYF. The J gene is TRBJ2-5, the V gene TRBV7-9; the match to TRBD2 covers 7 bases. J gave up 1 base and V 5 bases, and 4 bases lay outside the gene matches. The V gene's germline CDR1 is SEHNR and CDR2 FQNEAQ (reference sequence). The CDR3 is 14 amino acids.

The chain recombines TRBV7-2 with TRBJ2-7; D could derive from TRBD1 or TRBD2 (7 bases each). The CDR3 runs 17 residues. With 1 base removed from V and 0 bases from J, the gap between germline ends came to 16 bases. Germline V gene lookup returns CDR1 SGHTA and CDR2 FQGNSA. CDR3 nucleotide sequence: TGTGCCAGCAGCTTAGAGGGGGCAAGCGGGGTCTCCTACGAGCAGTACTTC. Its protein is CASSLEGASGVSYEQYF.

The chain links TRBV28 to TRBJ2-7, with D possibly being TRBD1 or TRBD2 (5 bases each). The CDR3 runs to 16 residues. The V end lost 3 bases, the J end lost 0 bases, and 15 bases lay between the germline ends. Germline V lookup: CDR1 MDHEN, CDR2 SYDVKM. Here the CDR3 DNA reads TGTGCCAGCAGTTTTTCCGGGACGGTGAGCTCCTACGAGCAGTACTTC. Its protein product is CASSFSGTVSSYEQYF.

This clone was observed a single time. V usage is TRBV28 and J usage is TRBJ1-3; no reliable D call. V was clipped by 6 bases and J by 4 bases, with 13 bases between them. CDR3 length: 14 amino acids. The germline gives CDR1 MDHEN, CDR2 SYDVKM. DNA for the CDR3: TGTGCCAGCAGGCCAGGAGGAGAAGGAAACACCATATATTTT. Translated: CASRPGGEGNTIYF. Together with reference TRBV28 and TRBJ1-3, the CDR3 gives the full variable domain: DVKVTQSSRYLVKRTGEKVFLECVQDMDHENMFWYRQDPGLGLRLIYFSYDVKMKEKGDIPEGYSVSREKKERFSLILESASTNQTSMYLCASRPGGEGNTIYFGEGSWLTVV.

The gene calls are TRBV6-4 and TRBJ1-1; 8 bases align to TRBD1. Germline CDR1 and CDR2: MRHNA and SNTAGT. The V and J ends lost 0 bases and 3 bases, in that order; junction bases with no gene match: 9. The CDR3 sequence is 17 residues long. DNA of the CDR3: TGTGCCAGCAGTGACTCGAAGGCAGGGGGCGTATACACTGAAGCTTTCTTT. Translating it yields CASSDSKAGGVYTEAFF.

V and J are TRBV29-1 and TRBJ2-7, with TRBD2 identical over 8 bases. CDR1 is SQVTM and CDR2 is ANQGSEA in the germline V gene. This CDR3 contains 15 residues. V gave up 7 bases and J gave up 3 bases; unmatched junction bases: 14. The CDR3 reads CSAIKLIGRDYEQYF. Here the CDR3 DNA reads TGCAGCGCCATTAAGTTAATCGGGAGGGACTACGAGCAGTACTTC.

This clone has a single count. The V and J genes are TRBV10-3 and TRBJ2-5, with D unresolved. This CDR3 contains 15 residues. Germline V gene data show CDR1 as ENHRY and CDR2 as SYGVKD. The ends were cut back, 3 bases at V and 1 base at J, with 12 bases in the middle. The CDR3 spells CAISEGSSVQETQYF. In nucleotides, the CDR3 is TGTGCCATCAGTGAAGGTAGTTCGGTCCAAGAGACCCAGTACTTC.

V gene TRBV7-9 combines with J gene TRBJ2-1; 7 bases match TRBD2. V gave up 4 bases and J gave up 4 bases; unmatched junction bases: 16. There are 18 residues in the CDR3. CDR1 and CDR2 from the germline V gene are SEHNR and FQNEAQ (reference sequence). CDR3 sequence: CASSSLSTRGVSYNEQFF. CDR3 coding DNA: TGTGCCAGCAGCTCTTTGTCCACCCGGGGGGTTTCGTACAATGAGCAGTTCTTC.

This clone was recorded only once. The chain has TRBV25-1 and TRBJ1-1; a possible D gene is TRBD1 (6 bases). There are 15 residues in the CDR3. Germline V lookup: CDR1 MGHDK, CDR2 SYGVNS. Deletions cut 0 bases from V and 4 bases from J, with 12 bases between. This CDR3 reads CASSEYPGATTEAFF. Written as DNA, the CDR3 is TGTGCCAGCAGTGAATATCCGGGGGCGACCACTGAAGCTTTCTTT. The whole variable domain, filled in from reference TRBV25-1 and TRBJ1-1, reads EADIYQTPRYLVIGTGKKITLECSQTMGHDKMYWYQQDPGMELHLIHYSYGVNSTEKGDLSSESTVSRIRTEHFPLTLESARPSHTSQYLCASSEYPGATTEAFFGQGTRLTVV.